This T cell receptor (beta chain) stems from a study of CD8 T cells in ankylosing spondylitis. To note about this clonotype: The antigen is unknown.

Germline-derived CDR1 and CDR2 are DFQATT and SNEGSKA (reference sequence). The V and J ends lost 4 bases and 2 bases respectively, with 15 bases between them. The CDR3 sequence is 15 residues long. Notes on the study in general: Disease-associated clones were reportedly significantly overrepresented in matched ankylosing spondylitis synovial fluid.

TCRdb re-called the 5' RACE reads with MiXCR, one entry per CDR3 protein. The data show fewer than 200,000 distinct CDR3 sequences, 18% seen once. The specimen was blood, either unsorted or a sorted T cell fraction (not recorded which). The clonotype comes from a male donor aged 10 to 30 with ankylosing spondylitis or in good health (not recorded which). V gene TRBV20-1 combines with J gene TRBJ2-1; D gene uncertain. CDR3 protein: CSANPSYGPYNEQFF. The DNA of the CDR3 is TGCAGTGCTAATCCTAGTTATGGCCCCTACAATGAGCAGTTCTTC.